The rows below give T cell receptor beta chains drawn from one sample of a study of blood T cell repertoires in COVID-19. Here immunoSEQ multiplex PCR was the method, and the copy in TCRdb shows in-frame clones only, minus some. In the table there are more than 150,000 clones, 82% of which are singletons. Sequencing was done on a sample of PBMCs or T cells enriched from blood (not recorded which). The receptors derive from a man in his forties or fifties who had recovered from COVID-19. CDR3s include the opening cysteine and the closing phenylalanine or tryptophan. D genes are given only for firm matches. Rows may omit the clone size; those that give it use once, few, many or a size class.

D,length,J,V,size,CDR3,DNA
.,15,TRBJ1-3,TRBV6-5,.,CASRNSAFSGNTIYF,TGTGCCAGCAGGAACTCAGCGTTCTCTGGAAACACCATATATTTT
TRBD1,14,TRBJ1-1,TRBV19,.,CASSIPDRVTEAFF,TGTGCCAGTAGTATCCCAGACAGGGTCACTGAAGCTTTCTTT
TRBD1,15,TRBJ2-2,TRBV4-1,once,CASSHRQGDTGELFF,TGCGCCAGCAGCCATAGACAGGGGGACACCGGGGAGCTGTTTTTT
TRBD1,15,TRBJ2-7,TRBV19,.,CASSPRTGGTYEQYF,TGTGCCAGTAGTCCCCGGACAGGGGGTACCTACGAGCAGTACTTC
TRBD1,16,TRBJ2-2,TRBV27,.,CASSLQGAPPHGELFF,TGTGCCAGCAGTCTACAGGGGGCACCCCCCCACGGGGAGCTGTTTTTT
.,13,TRBJ2-1,TRBV23-1,once,CASSQSRAHEQFF,TGCGCCAGCAGTCAATCGCGGGCCCATGAGCAGTTCTTC
.,13,TRBJ2-7,TRBV12-3/TRBV12-4,.,CASQIVGRYEQYF,TGTGCCAGCCAAATCGTTGGCCGCTACGAGCAGTACTTC
TRBD2,16,TRBJ2-1,TRBV6-1,.,CASSELTSGAYNEQFF,TGTGCCAGCAGTGAATTGACTAGCGGGGCTTACAATGAGCAGTTCTTC
TRBD2,15,TRBJ2-5,TRBV7-8,once,CASSFSGVLQETQYF,TGTGCCAGCAGTTTTAGCGGGGTCTTACAAGAGACCCAGTACTTC
TRBD1,15,TRBJ2-2,TRBV27,.,CASSLETGVTGELFF,TGTGCCAGCAGTTTGGAGACAGGGGTCACCGGGGAGCTGTTTTTT
TRBD2,15,TRBJ2-5,TRBV5-1,.,CASSETSGGEKTQYF,TGCGCCAGCAGCGAGACTAGCGGGGGGGAGAAGACCCAGTACTTC
.,15,TRBJ2-1,TRBV5-1,.,CASSLVETLVSEQFF,TGCGCCAGCAGCTTGGTGGAGACCCTTGTTAGTGAGCAGTTCTTC
.,13,TRBJ1-2,TRBV9,few,CASSVVAGYDYTF,TGTGCCAGCAGCGTAGTTGCGGGGTACGACTACACCTTC
TRBD1,13,TRBJ2-7,TRBV6-5,few,CASRPTGEYEQYF,TGTGCCAGCAGGCCGACAGGGGAGTACGAGCAGTACTTC
.,14,TRBJ2-3,TRBV5-1,.,CASSLGLDTDTQYF,TGCGCCAGCAGCTTGGGACTAGACACAGATACGCAGTATTTT
.,13,TRBJ2-7,TRBV29-1,.,CSVVPTLGGEQYF,TGCAGCGTTGTCCCGACGTTGGGGGGCGAGCAGTACTTC
.,15,TRBJ2-5,TRBV5-1,.,CASSLSAGPEETQYF,TGCGCCAGCAGCTTGTCCGCGGGACCAGAGGAGACCCAGTACTTC
TRBD2,16,TRBJ2-1,TRBV9,.,CASSVGLAGGYNEQFF,TGTGCCAGCAGCGTAGGACTAGCGGGGGGCTACAATGAGCAGTTCTTC
.,11,TRBJ2-7,TRBV20-1,.,CSARDREEQYF,TGCAGTGCTAGAGATCGCGAAGAGCAGTACTTC
.,13,TRBJ2-1,TRBV5-1,.,CASSFGGYNEQFF,TGCGCCAGCAGCTTCGGCGGATACAATGAGCAGTTCTTC
TRBD2,17,TRBJ2-2,TRBV6-1,.,CASSEVRTSANTGELFF,TGTGCCAGCAGTGAAGTTAGGACTAGCGCGAACACCGGGGAGCTGTTTTTT
.,14,TRBJ1-1,TRBV14,once,CASSSNGRSTEAFF,TGTGCCAGCAGCAGTAACGGTAGGAGCACTGAAGCTTTCTTT
.,13,TRBJ2-5,TRBV7-9,.,CASNSRDAETQYF,TGTGCCAGCAACAGCAGGGATGCGGAGACCCAGTACTTC
TRBD1,16,TRBJ2-3,TRBV7-6,.,CASSQGTGGRTDTQYF,TGTGCCAGCAGCCAAGGAACAGGGGGCCGCACAGATACGCAGTATTTT
TRBD1,17,TRBJ1-2,TRBV7-8,.,CASSSRRLGQGFYGYTF,TGTGCCAGCAGCTCCAGGAGGTTGGGACAGGGGTTCTATGGCTACACCTTC
.,16,TRBJ2-3,TRBV6-1,.,CASSEALSGGRDTQYF,TGTGCCAGCAGTGAAGCGCTGAGCGGAGGGAGGGATACGCAGTATTTT
.,13,TRBJ1-2,TRBV20-1,.,CSVNDRFNYGYTF,TGCAGTGTTAATGACAGGTTTAACTATGGCTACACCTTC
.,13,TRBJ1-5,TRBV6-5,few,CASSYSQWSAQHF,TGTGCCAGCAGTTACTCCCAGTGGTCAGCCCAGCATTTT
.,13,TRBJ1-1,TRBV10-3,.,CAIVWELNTEAFF,TGTGCCATCGTTTGGGAGTTGAACACTGAAGCTTTCTTT
.,18,TRBJ2-2,TRBV19,.,CASSQVPFGRANTGELFF,TGTGCCAGTAGTCAAGTTCCATTTGGGAGAGCGAACACCGGGGAGCTGTTTTTT
.,15,TRBJ2-2,TRBV7-8,.,CASSRARIDTGELFF,TGTGCCAGCAGCCGTGCAAGAATAGACACCGGGGAGCTGTTTTTT
TRBD2,17,TRBJ2-1,TRBV27,few,CASSLLSGASGFNEQFF,TGTGCCAGCAGTTTATTATCTGGGGCTAGCGGATTCAATGAGCAGTTCTTC
.,14,TRBJ1-2,TRBV28,.,CASNPLFVEYGYTF,TGTGCCAGCAATCCCCTTTTCGTAGAGTATGGCTACACCTTC
.,16,TRBJ1-2,TRBV19,.,CASSFPSTGINYGYTF,TGTGCCAGTAGTTTCCCGAGCACAGGGATCAACTATGGCTACACCTTC
.,15,TRBJ1-2,TRBV5-5,.,CASTTVGGSSYGYTF,TGTGCCAGCACCACCGTGGGAGGGTCCTCTTATGGCTACACCTTC
.,16,TRBJ2-1,TRBV4-1,.,CASSQDMGPRANEQFF,TGCGCCAGCAGCCAAGATATGGGGCCCCGGGCCAATGAGCAGTTCTTC
.,13,TRBJ2-7,TRBV5-6,few,CASMVHEDYEQYF,TGTGCCAGCATGGTCCACGAGGATTACGAGCAGTACTTC
.,17,TRBJ2-6,TRBV29-1,.,CSVEDRGPDSGANVLTF,TGCAGCGTTGAAGACCGGGGTCCGGACTCTGGGGCCAACGTCCTGACTTTC
TRBD2,15,TRBJ2-1,TRBV11-2,.,CASSLAAGGYNEQFF,TGTGCCAGCAGCTTAGCAGCGGGGGGTTACAATGAGCAGTTCTTC
TRBD2,15,TRBJ2-7,TRBV5-1,.,CASKRLAESSYEQYF,TGCGCCAGCAAAAGACTAGCGGAGAGCTCCTACGAGCAGTACTTC
TRBD1,12,TRBJ2-7,TRBV29-1,few,CSIRTGREGQYF,TGCAGCATAAGGACAGGGCGCGAAGGGCAGTACTTC
.,16,TRBJ1-3,TRBV18,.,CASSALQGNSGNTIYF,TGTGCCAGCTCAGCCCTACAGGGAAACTCTGGAAACACCATATATTTT
.,13,TRBJ1-6,TRBV3-1/TRBV3-2,.,CASSQDKAIPLHF,TGTGCCAGCAGCCAAGATAAAGCCATCCCCCTCCACTTT
.,14,TRBJ1-2,TRBV5-4,once,CASSLGGGAYGYTF,TGTGCCAGCAGCTTGGGCGGGGGCGCATATGGCTACACCTTC
.,14,TRBJ2-2,TRBV19,.,CASIAPRGTGELFF,TGTGCCAGTATAGCCCCCAGGGGAACCGGGGAGCTGTTTTTT
.,17,TRBJ2-6,TRBV7-3,.,CASSLTSGFAGANVLTF,TGTGCCAGCAGTCTTACGTCGGGGTTCGCTGGGGCCAACGTCCTGACTTTC
.,13,TRBJ1-1,TRBV19,.,CASSIEADSEAFF,TGTGCCAGTAGTATAGAGGCCGATTCTGAAGCTTTCTTT
.,15,TRBJ2-7,TRBV13,.,CASSQRLVGGYEQYF,TGTGCCAGCAGCCAAAGACTAGTGGGGGGCTACGAGCAGTACTTC
.,14,TRBJ1-2,TRBV27,once,CASSLSSTPYGYTF,TGTGCCAGCAGTTTATCGTCAACACCCTATGGCTACACCTTC
TRBD1,14,TRBJ1-2,TRBV19,.,CASRRDRGNYGYTF,TGTGCCAGCCGCCGGGACAGGGGGAACTATGGCTACACCTTC